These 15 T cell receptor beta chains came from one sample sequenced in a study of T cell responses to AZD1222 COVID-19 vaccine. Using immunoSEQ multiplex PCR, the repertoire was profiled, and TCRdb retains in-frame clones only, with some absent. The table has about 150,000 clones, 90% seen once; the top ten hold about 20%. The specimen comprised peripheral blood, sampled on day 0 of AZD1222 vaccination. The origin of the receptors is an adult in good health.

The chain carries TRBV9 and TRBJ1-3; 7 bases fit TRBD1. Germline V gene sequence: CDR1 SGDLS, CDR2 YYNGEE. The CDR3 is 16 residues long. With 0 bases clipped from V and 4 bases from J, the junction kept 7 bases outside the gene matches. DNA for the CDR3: TGTGCCAGCAGCGTAGGGGGCAGGGGGATAGGAAACACCATATATTTT. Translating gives CASSVGGRGIGNTIYF. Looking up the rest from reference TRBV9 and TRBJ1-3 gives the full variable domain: DSGVTQTPKHLITATGQRVTLRCSPRSGDLSVYWYQQSLDQGLQFLIQYYNGEERAKGNILERFSAQQFPDLHSELNLSSLELGDSALYFCASSVGGRGIGNTIYFGEGSWLTVV.

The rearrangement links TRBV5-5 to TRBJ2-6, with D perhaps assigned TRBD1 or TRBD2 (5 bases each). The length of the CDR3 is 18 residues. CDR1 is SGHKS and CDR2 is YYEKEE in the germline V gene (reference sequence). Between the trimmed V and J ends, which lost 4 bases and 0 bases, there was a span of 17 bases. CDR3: CASSPIGGPNSGANVLTF. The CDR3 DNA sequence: TGTGCCAGCAGCCCCATTGGGGGACCGAACTCTGGGGCCAACGTCCTGACTTTC.

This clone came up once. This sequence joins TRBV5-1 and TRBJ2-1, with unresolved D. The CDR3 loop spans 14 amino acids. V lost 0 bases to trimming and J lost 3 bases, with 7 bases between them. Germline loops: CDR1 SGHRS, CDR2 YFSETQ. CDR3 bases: TGCGCCAGCAGCTTGGGCCAGAGCTACAATGAGCAGTTCTTC. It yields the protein CASSLGQSYNEQFF. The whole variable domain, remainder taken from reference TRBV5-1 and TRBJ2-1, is KAGVTQTPRYLIKTRGQQVTLSCSPISGHRSVSWYQQTPGQGLQFLFEYFSETQRNKGNFPGRFSGRQFSNSRSEMNVSTLELGDSALYLCASSLGQSYNEQFFGPGTRLTVL.

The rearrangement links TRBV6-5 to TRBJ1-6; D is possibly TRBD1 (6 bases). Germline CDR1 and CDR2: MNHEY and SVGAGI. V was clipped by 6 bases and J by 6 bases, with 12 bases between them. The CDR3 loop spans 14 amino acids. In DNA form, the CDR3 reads TGTGCCAGCAGGGAGGGGGGGCTTAATTCACCCCTCCACTTT. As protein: CASREGGLNSPLHF.

This CDR3 reads CASSPIGPINQPQHF. CDR3 nucleotides: TGTGCCAGTAGTCCTATTGGACCGATTAATCAGCCCCAGCATTTT. V is TRBV19 and J is TRBJ1-5; D is ambiguous. Trimming removed 5 bases at V and 4 bases at J, with 15 bases between. The CDR3 loop spans 15 amino acids. Germline-derived CDR1 and CDR2 are LNHDA and SQIVND (reference sequence).

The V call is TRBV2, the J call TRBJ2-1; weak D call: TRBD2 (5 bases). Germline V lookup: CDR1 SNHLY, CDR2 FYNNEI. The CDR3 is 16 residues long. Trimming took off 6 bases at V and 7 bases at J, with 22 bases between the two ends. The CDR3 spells CASSGRGQAVGNEQFF. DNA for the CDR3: TGTGCCAGCAGCGGTCGAGGGCAGGCTGTTGGGAATGAGCAGTTCTTC. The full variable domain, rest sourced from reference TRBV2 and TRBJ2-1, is EPEVTQTPSHQVTQMGQEVILRCVPISNHLYFYWYRQILGQKVEFLVSFYNNEISEKSEIFDDQFSVERPDGSNFTLKIRSTKLEDSAMYFCASSGRGQAVGNEQFFGPGTRLTVL.

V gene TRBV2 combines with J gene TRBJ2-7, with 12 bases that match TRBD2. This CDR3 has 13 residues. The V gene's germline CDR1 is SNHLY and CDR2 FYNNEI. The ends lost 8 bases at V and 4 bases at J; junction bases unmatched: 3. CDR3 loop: CASGLAGSYEQYF. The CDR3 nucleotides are TGTGCCAGCGGACTAGCGGGGAGTTACGAGCAGTACTTC.

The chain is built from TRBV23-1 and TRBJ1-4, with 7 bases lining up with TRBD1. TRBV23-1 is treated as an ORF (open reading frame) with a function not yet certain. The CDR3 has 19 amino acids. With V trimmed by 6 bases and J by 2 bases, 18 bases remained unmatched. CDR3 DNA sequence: TGCGCCAGCAGAAATCCAGGGGGTACAAAATGTTTTACTAATGAAAAACTGTTTTTT. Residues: CASRNPGGTKCFTNEKLFF.

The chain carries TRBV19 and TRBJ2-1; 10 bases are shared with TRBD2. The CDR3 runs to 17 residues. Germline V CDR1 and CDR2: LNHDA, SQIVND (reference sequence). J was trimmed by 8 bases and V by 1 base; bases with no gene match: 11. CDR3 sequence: CASSIGRWERGGHEQFF. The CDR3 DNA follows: TGTGCCAGTAGTATAGGGCGGTGGGAGCGGGGGGGACATGAGCAGTTCTTC.

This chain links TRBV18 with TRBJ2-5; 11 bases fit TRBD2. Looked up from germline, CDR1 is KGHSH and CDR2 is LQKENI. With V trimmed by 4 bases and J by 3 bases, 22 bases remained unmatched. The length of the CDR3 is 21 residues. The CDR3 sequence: CASSLAVFWVLAGGMKETQYF. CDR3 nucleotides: TGTGCCAGCTCACTGGCGGTTTTTTGGGTATTAGCGGGGGGGATGAAAGAGACCCAGTACTTC.

DNA of the CDR3: TGTGCCAGCAGCTTAGGTACCTCCTATGGCTACACCTTC. Protein sequence: CASSLGTSYGYTF. The rearrangement joins TRBV7-2 to TRBJ1-2; D ambiguous. Germline-derived CDR1 and CDR2 are SGHTA and FQGNSA. Trimming took off 1 base at V and 4 bases at J, with 7 bases between the two ends. The CDR3 sequence is 13 residues long.

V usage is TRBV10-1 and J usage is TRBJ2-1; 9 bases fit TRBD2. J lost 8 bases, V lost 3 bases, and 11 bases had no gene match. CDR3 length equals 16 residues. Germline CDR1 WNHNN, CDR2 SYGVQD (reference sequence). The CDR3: CASSDLASGRLYEQFF. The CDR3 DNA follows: TGCGCCAGCAGTGACCTGGCCAGCGGGAGGCTCTATGAGCAGTTCTTC.

In DNA, the CDR3 is TGCGCCAGCAGCCAAGATTTAGGGGGAGGGGGGAATCAGCCCCAGCATTTT. Translation gives CASSQDLGGGGNQPQHF. The genes are TRBV4-3 and TRBJ1-5; D might be TRBD1 (6 bases). Germline assignment: CDR1 LGHNA and CDR2 YSLEER. This CDR3 is built from 17 residues. Trimming removed 0 bases at V and 4 bases at J, with 16 bases between.

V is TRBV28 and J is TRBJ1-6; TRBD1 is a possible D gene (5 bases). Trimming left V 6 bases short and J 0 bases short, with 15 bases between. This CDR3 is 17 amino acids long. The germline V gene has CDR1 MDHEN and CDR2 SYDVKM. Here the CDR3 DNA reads TGTGCCAGCAGAGACCCGGGACCGAGCTCCTATAATTCACCCCTCCACTTT. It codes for CASRDPGPSSYNSPLHF.

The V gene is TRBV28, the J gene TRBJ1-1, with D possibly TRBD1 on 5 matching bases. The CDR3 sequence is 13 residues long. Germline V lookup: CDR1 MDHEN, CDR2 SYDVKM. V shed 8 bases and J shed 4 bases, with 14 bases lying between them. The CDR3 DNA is TGTGCCAGCGAACGGGACCTGGGCACTGAAGCTTTCTTT. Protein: CASERDLGTEAFF.